The subject of this entry is one TCR beta chain. This clone's antigen is unknown. No much larger clone is present one base from it, and per-base qualities are unavailable. The collaborating institutions used their own protocols to collect whole blood in K2EDTA tubes. For TCRbeta analysis, collaborators shipped samples as frozen whole blood, isolated PBMCs, or DNA extracted from either of those sample types. The data originate from a study of blood T cell repertoires in COVID-19 (TCRdb year 2020). Describing the broader study: Samples covering the acute and convalescent phases of COVID-19 were provided by collaborators in the United States, Italy and Spain. The material from the prospective study consisted of cDNA or gDNA derived from T cells, B-cell-depleted T cells, or PBMCs. Deeply sampled blood TCRbeta repertoires from subjects exposed to, actively infected with, or recovered from COVID-19 were included in the dataset. The repertoires were released in a freely available public database intended as a resource for research on the immune response to SARS-CoV-2. The samples were drawn from the first 160 participants of the ongoing ImmuneRACE study and from some 1,300 subjects provided by 6 global collaborators. Sample metadata almost always included a de-identified subject ID, COVID-19 status, age in years and sex. Where HLA class I and class II types were available, the types were taken from metadata supplied by the sample provider, not from assay-based typing.

TCRbeta CDR3 regions were amplified from genomic DNA by means of the immunoSEQ Assay, a bias-controlled multiplex PCR. The authors' pipeline ran thus. The number of nucleated cells in each sample was estimated from the amplification of reference gene primers within the assay. To quantify the absolute abundance of each unique TCRbeta CDR3 rearrangement, sequence reads were collapsed and filtered. For each sample, productive Simpson clonality was calculated by taking the square root of Simpson's diversity index across productive rearrangements. The clones in this table, taken by TCRdb from immuneACCESS, are in-frame only. Not every clone is retained; where verified, under half of the shortfall comes from an unresolved V gene, and the cause of the rest is unknown. The V and J calls and clone size are taken from that table; D and trimming were inferred from the DNA. In all, the sample holds approximately 120,000 clones, and around 80% of those were seen once. The ten most abundant clones make up roughly 4.7% of the sample.

General findings and caveats noted by the study authors: Clinical and demographic metadata were provided uncurated, with the amount varying by source and participant.

Unmatched junction bases come to 10, with V trimmed by 5 bases and J by 2 bases. The CDR3 measures 16 amino acids from cysteine to phenylalanine. The retained sequence is limited to the CDR3, 48 bases, with the frame set at the first base. CDR1 and CDR2 (PRHDT, FYEKMQ) derive from the germline V gene (reference sequence). The material sequenced was peripheral blood. Here the chain combines TRBV13 and TRBJ2-3; 7 nucleotides in the junction match TRBD1. The TCR originated in a human donor in a cohort sampled during active or convalescent COVID-19. The nucleotide sequence is TGTGCCAGCAGCGAACAGGGGTCATTCTTCACAGATACGCAGTATTTT. This yields the protein CASSEQGSFFTDTQYF.